The 16 T cell receptor beta chains in this list originate from one sample, sequenced in a study of blood T cell repertoires in COVID-19. Repertoires were generated with immunoSEQ multiplex PCR, while TCRdb's copy carries only in-frame clones and drops some. The data hold tens of thousands of clones, with approximately 80% observed a single time. Sequencing was performed on peripheral blood. The receptors stem from a human donor with active or convalescent COVID-19. The donor label of this sample is uncertain.

The chain combines TRBV4-1 with TRBJ2-3, with TRBD2 identical over 9 bases. The germline V gene encodes CDR1 MGHRA and CDR2 YSYEKL. The CDR3 is made up of 16 amino acids. V lost 3 bases, J lost 2 bases, and 6 bases stayed unmatched. CDR3 DNA: TGCGCCAGCAGCCATAGCGGGAGAGAGACCACAGATACGCAGTATTTT. Protein sequence: CASSHSGRETTDTQYF.

The gene calls are TRBV3-1 (or the pseudogene TRBV3-2) and TRBJ2-3, with 7 bases fitting TRBD2. The CDR3 is made up of 15 amino acids. The trim removed 0 bases at V and 7 bases at J, leaving 7 bases unmatched. Germline-derived CDR1 and CDR2 are LGHDT and YNNKEL (reference sequence). The CDR3, as DNA: TGTGCCAGCAGCCAAGATGGTAGCGGGTATCATACGCAGTATTTT. The encoded protein is CASSQDGSGYHTQYF.

The chain links TRBV2 to TRBJ2-3; TRBD2 agrees at 13 bases. CDR3 length equals 14 residues. J gave up 3 bases and V 9 bases, and 3 bases lay outside the gene matches. CDR1 is SNHLY and CDR2 is FYNNEI in the germline V gene. The CDR3 loop reads CASSTSGRTDTQYF. The CDR3 DNA follows: TGTGCCAGTTCGACTAGCGGGAGGACAGATACGCAGTATTTT.

V usage is TRBV27 and J usage is TRBJ2-7; 12 nucleotides line up with TRBD2. Germline V CDR1 and CDR2: MNHEY, SMNVEV (reference sequence). CDR3 length equals 15 residues. The J segment lost 2 bases and the V segment lost 5 bases, leaving 4 bases of the junction unmatched. The CDR3 DNA reads TGTGCCAGCAGTCTGAGGACTAGCGGGACCTACGAGCAGTACTTC. Translated, it gives CASSLRTSGTYEQYF.

This clone was detected once. The V gene is TRBV30, the J gene TRBJ2-3; D is perhaps TRBD1 (6 bases). CDR1 is GTSNPN, CDR2 SVGIG, per germline (reference sequence). The CDR3 sequence is 14 residues long. V gave up 8 bases and J gave up 3 bases, with 18 bases separating them. The CDR3 DNA reads as TGTGCCGGGGGTTTGGGGGACACTACAGATACGCAGTATTTT. The encoded protein is CAGGLGDTTDTQYF.

This sequence joins TRBV9 and TRBJ2-5, with TRBD1 matching 8 bases. Germline CDR1 is SGDLS and CDR2 is YYNGEE. The V and J ends lost 1 base and 2 bases, in that order; junction bases with no gene match: 7. CDR3 length: 16 residues. The CDR3 region has the DNA TGTGCCAGCAGCGTAAACCCTAACAGGGGGCAAGAGACCCAGTACTTC. Protein sequence: CASSVNPNRGQETQYF. Filled out from reference TRBV9 and TRBJ2-5, the complete variable domain reads DSGVTQTPKHLITATGQRVTLRCSPRSGDLSVYWYQQSLDQGLQFLIQYYNGEERAKGNILERFSAQQFPDLHSELNLSSLELGDSALYFCASSVNPNRGQETQYFGPGTRLLVL.

This clone has a single count. This chain joins TRBV7-8 and TRBJ2-5; TRBD2 aligns across 10 bases. Germline assignment: CDR1 SGHVS and CDR2 FQNEAQ. V gave up 2 bases and J gave up 5 bases; unmatched junction bases: 8. CDR3 length: 16 residues. The CDR3 DNA reads as TGTGCCAGCAGCTTAAGGACTAGCGGCGGCGTGGAGACCCAGTACTTC. Protein: CASSLRTSGGVETQYF.

The chain uses TRBV29-1 and TRBJ1-4; the D gene is possibly TRBD1 (6 bases). Germline assignment: CDR1 SQVTM and CDR2 ANQGSEA. With 2 bases removed from V and 7 bases from J, the gap between germline ends came to 11 bases. The CDR3 is 13 amino acids. CDR3 nucleotide sequence: TGCAGCGTTGAAACACAGGGAGCTGAAAAACTGTTTTTT. Amino acid sequence: CSVETQGAEKLFF.

The genes are TRBV5-4 and TRBJ2-1; 7 nucleotides line up with TRBD2. J was trimmed by 7 bases and V by 3 bases; bases with no gene match: 10. Germline CDR1 reads SGHNT; CDR2 reads YYREEE (reference sequence). The CDR3 loop spans 15 amino acids. The CDR3 here is CASSSTRVRGNEQFF. The CDR3 bases are TGTGCCAGCAGCTCTACCCGGGTGCGGGGGAATGAGCAGTTCTTC.

The V gene is TRBV18, the J gene TRBJ2-6, with 9 bases matching TRBD1. Germline V gene data show CDR1 as KGHSH and CDR2 as LQKENI. J gave up 1 base and V 0 bases, and 4 bases lay outside the gene matches. This CDR3 has 18 residues. CDR3 in amino acids: CASSPPGDRASGANVLTF. CDR3 bases: TGTGCCAGCTCACCACCGGGGGACAGGGCTTCTGGGGCCAACGTCCTGACTTTC.

V is TRBV9 and J is TRBJ2-3, with TRBD1 matching over 9 bases. CDR1 and CDR2 (germline): SGDLS, YYNGEE. The CDR3 is 16 amino acids. Unmatched junction bases numbered 9, after V lost 0 bases and J lost 7 bases. CDR3 nucleotide sequence: TGTGCCAGCAGCGTAGAGGGACAGGGCTGGCCTAATACGCAGTATTTT. As protein: CASSVEGQGWPNTQYF.

The rearrangement links TRBV6-1 to TRBJ1-5; tentatively, D is TRBD1 (6 bases). Germline V CDR1 and CDR2: MNHNS, SASEGT. V shed 3 bases and J shed 9 bases, with 15 bases lying between them. The CDR3 has 14 residues. Here the CDR3 reads CASSDQGGRRPQHF. CDR3 bases: TGTGCCAGCAGTGATCAAGGGGGAAGACGGCCCCAGCATTTT.

J is TRBJ2-1 and V is TRBV4-1; 10 bases are a match to TRBD2. The CDR3 is made up of 15 amino acids. Germline V gene lookup returns CDR1 MGHRA and CDR2 YSYEKL. Trimming cost V 1 base and J 5 bases; bases outside gene matches: 2. The CDR3 bases are TGCGCCAGCAGCCAAGCAACTAGCGGGAACAATGAGCAGTTCTTC. Its translation is CASSQATSGNNEQFF.

J is TRBJ2-7 and V is TRBV5-6, with TRBD2 as a possible D gene (5 bases). This CDR3 is 13 amino acids long. Germline CDR1 and CDR2: SGHDT and YYEEEE. Trimming pared 1 base from V and 3 bases from J, leaving 8 bases between. CDR3 DNA: TGTGCCAGCAGCTTGTATCGGGACTACGAGCAGTACTTC. This gives the protein CASSLYRDYEQYF.

As to this clone: One end of the junction fails to match germline, which may point to a read error. CDR3 sequence reads: CASSLDGQTPDF. The CDR3 bases are TGTGCCAGCAGCTTAGATGGGCAGACCCCCGATTTT. This chain uses TRBV11-3 with TRBJ1-1, with no clear D. This CDR3 is built from 12 residues. The germline V gene encodes CDR1 SGHNT and CDR2 YENEEA.

With regard to this clone: The junction departs from the called germline gene at one end, perhaps through a read error. The chain uses TRBV5-1 and TRBJ1-5; 7 bases line up with TRBD1. The CDR3 is 14 amino acids. Per germline, CDR1 SGHRS and CDR2 YFSETQ. CDR3 DNA: TGCGCCAGCAGTTTGGGGGACAGTTCCCAGCCCCAGCATTTT. This gives the protein CASSLGDSSQPQHF.